In its sample, the clone carrying this T cell receptor (beta chain) was seen many times. Using its own MiXCR run on the 5' RACE reads, TCRdb lists one record per CDR3 protein. In the table there are around 35,000 distinct CDR3 sequences, around 8% of which are singletons. The J segment lost 6 bases and the V segment lost 7 bases, leaving 4 bases of the junction unmatched. The CDR3 totals 13 residues. This sample stems from a study of T-cell memory formation after mild COVID-19. J is TRBJ2-3 and V is TRBV12-3 or TRBV12-4, with 10 bases aligning to TRBD1. The material sequenced was PBMCs or a T cell subset sorted from them (not recorded which). This clonotype was obtained from a man aged 18 to 29 who had mild COVID-19 (a few samples of this study predate the infection). Cell type and time point are not known. The CDR3 nucleotides are TGTGCCAGCACCAAGGGACAGGGGGATACGCAGTATTTT. Amino acids: CASTKGQGDTQYF.